A single sample gave rise to the 9 T cell receptor beta chains below, sequenced in a study of beta chain features in type 1 diabetes. Reverse transcription of all isolated RNA meant that expressed TCRB transcripts were sequenced. Clones were read by immunoSEQ multiplex PCR, and TCRdb kept only the in-frame ones, dropping some. This sample has 250,000 to 300,000 clones; 8% occur once, and the top ten carry under 1.3%. Specimen: central memory CD4+ T cells from blood. These receptors were obtained from a woman younger than 30 in good health.

The gene calls are TRBV7-9 and TRBJ2-7; 9 bases line up with TRBD1. Looked up from germline, CDR1 is SEHNR and CDR2 is FQNEAQ (reference sequence). The J segment lost 3 bases and the V segment lost 5 bases, leaving 5 bases of the junction unmatched. This CDR3 is 14 amino acids long. CDR3 loop: CASSPSTGGYEQYV. The CDR3 nucleotides are TGTGCCAGCAGCCCCTCGACAGGGGGCTACGAGCAGTACGTC.

This clone was counted between two and nine times. The rearrangement uses TRBV7-9 and TRBJ1-1; possible D gene TRBD1, 5 bases. The CDR3 consists of 15 residues. The germline CDR1 and CDR2 sequences are SEHNR and FQNEAQ (reference sequence). The ends were cut back, 1 base at V and 0 bases at J, with 9 bases in the middle. CDR3 residues: CASSLGAGVNTEAFF. CDR3 DNA sequence: TGTGCCAGCAGCTTAGGGGCGGGGGTGAACACTGAAGCTTTCTTT.

This clone has more than one count but fewer than ten. The rearrangement joins TRBV29-1 to TRBJ2-1, with no clear D. The CDR3 contains 12 residues. CDR1 and CDR2 (germline): SQVTM, ANQGSEA. Trimming left V 4 bases short and J 6 bases short, with 10 bases between. CDR3 protein: CSVGGRSNEQFF. CDR3 in DNA: TGCAGCGTTGGTGGTCGGTCCAATGAGCAGTTCTTC.

This clone has a handful of counts. The genes are TRBV11-2 and TRBJ2-7, with 13 positions matching TRBD2. V shed 5 bases and J 2 bases; nucleotides not matched to a gene: 3. This CDR3 is built from 15 residues. The germline V gene has CDR1 SGHAT and CDR2 FQNNGV. CDR3 sequence (DNA): TGTGCCAGCAGCCTACTAGCGGGAGGGACCTACGAGCAGTACTTC. Protein product: CASSLLAGGTYEQYF.

The sample holds a few counts of this clone. V is TRBV5-1 and J is TRBJ2-1, with D hard to call. V was pared by 0 bases and J by 0 bases, with 10 bases between. The CDR3 runs 16 residues. The germline CDR1 and CDR2 sequences are SGHRS and YFSETQ. CDR3 DNA: TGCGCCAGCAGCTTGGAAGGGTTACGCTCCTACAATGAGCAGTTCTTC. This sequence encodes CASSLEGLRSYNEQFF. The variable domain in full, completed from reference TRBV5-1 and TRBJ2-1, reads KAGVTQTPRYLIKTRGQQVTLSCSPISGHRSVSWYQQTPGQGLQFLFEYFSETQRNKGNFPGRFSGRQFSNSRSEMNVSTLELGDSALYLCASSLEGLRSYNEQFFGPGTRLTVL.

This clone was seen more than once but under ten times. A much larger clonotype is one base distant, so this may be a read error. This chain connects TRBV11-2 to TRBJ2-6, with unresolved D. Germline CDR1 reads SGHAT; CDR2 reads FQNNGV. V lost 7 bases and J 0 bases, leaving 4 bases between the germline ends. The CDR3 contains 13 residues. CDR3 bases: TGTGCCAGCACCCTCTCTGGGGCCAACGTCCTGACTTTC. It is translated as CASTLSGANVLTF.

The CDR3 sequence: CASSRLGQGAYNEQFF. In DNA form, the CDR3 reads TGTGCCAGCAGCCGCCTGGGACAGGGGGCCTACAATGAGCAGTTCTTC. The chain couples TRBV7-2 to TRBJ2-1, with 11 bases lining up with TRBD1. V gave up 5 bases and J gave up 2 bases; unmatched junction bases: 5. CDR1 and CDR2 (germline): SGHTA, FQGNSA. The CDR3 covers 16 residues.

The rearrangement links TRBV5-1 to TRBJ1-4; no reliable D call. Germline assignment: CDR1 SGHRS and CDR2 YFSETQ. The CDR3 sequence is 14 residues long. With 5 bases removed from V and 2 bases from J, the gap between germline ends came to 10 bases. The CDR3 is CASREGSTNEKLFF. The CDR3 coding sequence is TGCGCCAGCAGAGAGGGTTCGACTAATGAAAAACTGTTTTTT.

Only a few counts were recorded for this clone. V is TRBV28 and J is TRBJ2-5; D could derive from TRBD1 or TRBD2 (5 bases each). V gave up 4 bases and J gave up 1 base, with 10 bases separating them. The germline CDR1 and CDR2 sequences are MDHEN and SYDVKM. The CDR3 covers 14 residues. Here the CDR3 DNA reads TGTGCCAGCAGTTGGGACCCCCTCCAAGAGACCCAGTACTTC. This translates into CASSWDPLQETQYF.